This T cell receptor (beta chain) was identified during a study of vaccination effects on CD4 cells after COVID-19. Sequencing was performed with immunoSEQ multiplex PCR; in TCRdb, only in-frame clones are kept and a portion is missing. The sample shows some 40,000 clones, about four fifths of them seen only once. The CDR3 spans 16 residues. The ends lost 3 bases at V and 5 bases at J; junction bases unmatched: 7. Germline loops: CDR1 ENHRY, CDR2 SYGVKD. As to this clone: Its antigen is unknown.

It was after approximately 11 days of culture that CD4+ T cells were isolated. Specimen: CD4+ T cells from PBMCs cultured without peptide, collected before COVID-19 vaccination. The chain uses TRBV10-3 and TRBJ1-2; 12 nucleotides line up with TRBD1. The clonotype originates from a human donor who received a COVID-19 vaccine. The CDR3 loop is CAISEGTGGAGYGYTF. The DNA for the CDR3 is TGTGCCATCAGTGAAGGGACAGGGGGCGCTGGGTATGGCTACACCTTC.